This is a list of T cell receptor beta chains from one sample in a study of control samples from healthy donors and cancer patients. Some clones are missing from TCRdb's copy, which holds only in-frame ones; the method was immunoSEQ multiplex PCR. The profile shows about 50,000 clones, over 90% of them singletons. Sequencing was done on a sample of PBMCs. These receptors came from a woman between 50 and 59 years old with head and neck cancer. The conserved cysteine and the conserved F or W are not part of the CDR3 here. D genes are given only for firm matches.

- TRBJ1-2 TRBV29-1 SVGQGHGYT
- TRBJ1-5 TRBV11-2 ASSLGGIGNQPQH
TRBD1 TRBJ1-5 TRBV28 ASSRQGGLSNQPQH
- TRBJ1-2 TRBV15 ATSRGGGTGSYT
- TRBJ1-2 TRBV5-1 ASSSSLTANYGYT
- TRBJ2-2 TRBV9 ASSATTGRTGELF
TRBD2 TRBJ2-1 TRBV28 ASSRLAGGVNEQF
TRBD2 TRBJ2-5 TRBV28 ASSLVGGRETQY
- TRBJ1-2 TRBV5-1 ASSAQLSYGYT
- TRBJ1-6 TRBV7-8 ASSLTHYNSPLH
TRBD1 TRBJ2-1 TRBV7-9 ASSLGQVNEQF
- TRBJ1-4 TRBV18 ASSPATNEKLF
- TRBJ1-5 TRBV11-2 ASSLELATHQPQH
- TRBJ2-3 TRBV4-1 ASSQENFFTDTQY
- TRBJ1-5 TRBV28 ASSKVSNQPQH
- TRBJ1-3 TRBV5-1 ASSLAGVGNTIY
- TRBJ2-7 TRBV29-1 SVSDSKQY
- TRBJ1-2 TRBV9 ASSVTGTYYGYT
- TRBJ1-3 TRBV30 AWSLSSGNTIY
TRBD2 TRBJ2-3 TRBV29-1 SVYFPTSGSSTDTQY
- TRBJ2-4 TRBV5-1 ASSLTRENIQY
TRBD2 TRBJ2-5 TRBV19 ASSPVAGGPSQETQY
TRBD2 TRBJ2-3 TRBV28 ASSPRLAGASTDTQY
- TRBJ2-2 TRBV6-5 ASSSGSRGTGELF
- TRBJ1-1 TRBV30 AQDNYMNTEAF
- TRBJ2-3 TRBV6-5 ASGAGATDTQY
- TRBJ1-6 TRBV19 ASIRQGLSSYNSPLH
TRBD2 TRBJ2-1 TRBV7-3 ASGTAGAREQF
- TRBJ2-1 TRBV9 ASSPQDPGHYNEQF
- TRBJ2-3 TRBV7-9 ASSLGAGPTDTQY
- TRBJ2-7 TRBV6-5 ASSRSGVYEQY
TRBD1 TRBJ1-1 TRBV29-1 SVHGQGAITEAF
- TRBJ2-5 TRBV14 ASSTQPGVQETQY
TRBD2 TRBJ2-7 TRBV5-1 ASRGLAGGSEQY
TRBD1 TRBJ1-1 TRBV2 ASTGQWGTEAF
- TRBJ2-2 TRBV11-1 ASSRTTTGELF
TRBD1 TRBJ2-5 TRBV10-3 AISGDRGETQY
- TRBJ2-7 TRBV5-5 ASSLAPGGGPAYEQY
TRBD2 TRBJ2-1 TRBV7-3 ASSPGLAGNNEQF
- TRBJ1-5 TRBV6-5 ASSSFRNQPQH
- TRBJ1-2 TRBV5-6 ASSLQYGYT
- TRBJ1-2 TRBV27 ASSLTRTNGYT
TRBD2 TRBJ2-2 TRBV28 ASRPTSANTGELF
TRBD2 TRBJ2-3 TRBV5-6 ASSLRGTSGISDTQY
TRBD1 TRBJ1-1 TRBV14 ASSQVVQGGAF
- TRBJ2-3 TRBV12-3/TRBV12-4 ASSYTDTQY
TRBD2 TRBJ2-3 TRBV19 ASSIKHSGGDTTSTDTQY
- TRBJ2-3 TRBV11-2 ASSFLIATDTQY
TRBD1 TRBJ2-3 TRBV29-1 SVTTSWDRVADTQY
TRBD2 TRBJ2-3 TRBV11-2 ASSWTSGGGDTQY
TRBD2 TRBJ2-1 TRBV19 ASSIMGGSNEQF
- TRBJ2-1 TRBV5-1 ASSFGPDSRGKENEQF
- TRBJ1-6 TRBV12-5 ASGLPSDFSPLH
TRBD1 TRBJ2-7 TRBV27 ASSNGQGFYEQY
TRBD2 TRBJ2-1 TRBV19 ASSVGLAGPPNYNEQF
- TRBJ1-5 TRBV28 ASSFWGEFNQPQH
TRBD2 TRBJ2-7 TRBV15 ASGRGLQDEQY
TRBD1 TRBJ1-2 TRBV5-6 ASSLVQGAYGYT
TRBD1 TRBJ1-6 TRBV2 ASTGTASLH